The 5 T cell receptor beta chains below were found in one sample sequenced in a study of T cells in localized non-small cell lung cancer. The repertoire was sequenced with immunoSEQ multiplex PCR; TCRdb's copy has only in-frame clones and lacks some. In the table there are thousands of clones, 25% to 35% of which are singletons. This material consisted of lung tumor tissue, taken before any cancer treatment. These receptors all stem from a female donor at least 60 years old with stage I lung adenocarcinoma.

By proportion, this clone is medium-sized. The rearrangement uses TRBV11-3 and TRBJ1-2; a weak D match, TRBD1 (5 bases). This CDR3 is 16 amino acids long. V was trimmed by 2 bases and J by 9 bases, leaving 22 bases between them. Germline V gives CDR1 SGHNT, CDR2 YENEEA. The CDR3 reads CASSLSAQGLGSSYTF. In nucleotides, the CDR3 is TGTGCCAGCAGCTTAAGCGCCCAGGGCCTCGGGTCAAGCTACACCTTC.

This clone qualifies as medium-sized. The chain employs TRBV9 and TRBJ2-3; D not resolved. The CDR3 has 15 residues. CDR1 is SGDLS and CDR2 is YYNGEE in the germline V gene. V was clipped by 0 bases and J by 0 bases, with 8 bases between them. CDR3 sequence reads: CASSVGISSTDTQYF. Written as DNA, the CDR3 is TGTGCCAGCAGCGTAGGAATATCTAGCACAGATACGCAGTATTTT. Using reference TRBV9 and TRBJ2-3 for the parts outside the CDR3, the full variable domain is DSGVTQTPKHLITATGQRVTLRCSPRSGDLSVYWYQQSLDQGLQFLIQYYNGEERAKGNILERFSAQQFPDLHSELNLSSLELGDSALYFCASSVGISSTDTQYFGPGTRLTVL.

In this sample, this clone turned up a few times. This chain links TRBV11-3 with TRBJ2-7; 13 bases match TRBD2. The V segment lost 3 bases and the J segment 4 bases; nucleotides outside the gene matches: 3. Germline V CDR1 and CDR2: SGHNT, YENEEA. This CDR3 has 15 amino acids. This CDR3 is CASSLELAGGYEQYF. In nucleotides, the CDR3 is TGTGCCAGCAGCTTGGAACTAGCGGGGGGGTACGAGCAGTACTTC.

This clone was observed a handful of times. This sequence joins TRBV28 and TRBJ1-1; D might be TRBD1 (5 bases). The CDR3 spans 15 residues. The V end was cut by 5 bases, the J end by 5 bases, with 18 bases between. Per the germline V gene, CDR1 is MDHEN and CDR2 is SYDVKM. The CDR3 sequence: CASSPWGGRRTEAFF. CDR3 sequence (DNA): TGTGCCAGCAGTCCCTGGGGGGGAAGGAGGACTGAAGCTTTCTTT. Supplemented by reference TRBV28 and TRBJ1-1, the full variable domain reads DVKVTQSSRYLVKRTGEKVFLECVQDMDHENMFWYRQDPGLGLRLIYFSYDVKMKEKGDIPEGYSVSREKKERFSLILESASTNQTSMYLCASSPWGGRRTEAFFGQGTRLTVV.

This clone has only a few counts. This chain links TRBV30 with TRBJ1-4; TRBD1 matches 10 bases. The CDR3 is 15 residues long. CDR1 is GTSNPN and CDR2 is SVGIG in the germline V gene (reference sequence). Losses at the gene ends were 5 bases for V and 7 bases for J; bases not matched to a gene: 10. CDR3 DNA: TGTGCCTGGTCTAGGGCGACAGGGGGCGGTGAAAAACTGTTTTTT. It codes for CAWSRATGGGEKLFF.